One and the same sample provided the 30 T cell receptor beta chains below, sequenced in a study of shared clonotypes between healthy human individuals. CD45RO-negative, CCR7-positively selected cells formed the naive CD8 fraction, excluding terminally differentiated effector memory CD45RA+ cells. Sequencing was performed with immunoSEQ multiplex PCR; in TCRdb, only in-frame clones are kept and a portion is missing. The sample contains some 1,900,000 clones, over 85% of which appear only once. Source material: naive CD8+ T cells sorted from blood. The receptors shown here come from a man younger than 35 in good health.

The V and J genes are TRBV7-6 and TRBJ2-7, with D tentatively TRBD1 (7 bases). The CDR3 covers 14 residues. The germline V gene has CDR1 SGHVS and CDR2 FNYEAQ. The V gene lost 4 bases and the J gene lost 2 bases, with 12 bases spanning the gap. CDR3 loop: CASSSQGEAYEQYF. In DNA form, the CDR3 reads TGTGCCAGCAGCTCCCAGGGGGAGGCCTACGAGCAGTACTTC. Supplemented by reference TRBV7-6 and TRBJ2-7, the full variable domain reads GAGVSQSPRYKVTKRGQDVALRCDPISGHVSLYWYRQALGQGPEFLTYFNYEAQQDKSGLPNDRFSAERPEGSISTLTIQRTEQRDSAMYRCASSSQGEAYEQYFGPGTRLTVT.

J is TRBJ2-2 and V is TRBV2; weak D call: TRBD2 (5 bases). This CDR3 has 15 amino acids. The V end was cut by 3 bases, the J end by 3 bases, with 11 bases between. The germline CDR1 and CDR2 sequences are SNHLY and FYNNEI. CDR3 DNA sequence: TGTGCCAGCAGTGACAACGACTATTACACCGGGGAGCTGTTTTTT. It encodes CASSDNDYYTGELFF.

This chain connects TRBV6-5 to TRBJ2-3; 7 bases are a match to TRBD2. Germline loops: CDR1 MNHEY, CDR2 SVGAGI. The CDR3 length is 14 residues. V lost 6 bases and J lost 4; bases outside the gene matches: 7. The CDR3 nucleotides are TGTGCCAGCAGCCCCGGGGGGATCGCAGATACGCAGTATTTT. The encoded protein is CASSPGGIADTQYF.

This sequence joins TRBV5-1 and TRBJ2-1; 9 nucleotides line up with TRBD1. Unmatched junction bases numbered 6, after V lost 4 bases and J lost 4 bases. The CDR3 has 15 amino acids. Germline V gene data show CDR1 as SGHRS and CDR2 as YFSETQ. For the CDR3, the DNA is TGCGCCAGCAGCCGCGGACAGGGGACTTACAATGAGCAGTTCTTC. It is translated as CASSRGQGTYNEQFF.

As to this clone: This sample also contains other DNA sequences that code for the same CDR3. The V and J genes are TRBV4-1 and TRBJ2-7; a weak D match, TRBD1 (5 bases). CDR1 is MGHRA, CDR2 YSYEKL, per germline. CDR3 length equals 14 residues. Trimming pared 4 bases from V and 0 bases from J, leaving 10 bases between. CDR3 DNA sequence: TGCGCCAGCAGCCTTCGACAGAGCTCCTACGAGCAGTACTTC. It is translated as CASSLRQSSYEQYF.

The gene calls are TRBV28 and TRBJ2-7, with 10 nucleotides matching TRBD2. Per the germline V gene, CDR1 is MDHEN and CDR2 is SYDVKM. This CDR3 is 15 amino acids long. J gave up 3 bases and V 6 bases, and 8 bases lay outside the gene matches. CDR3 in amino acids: CASRVGLAEHYEQYF. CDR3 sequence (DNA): TGTGCCAGCAGAGTCGGACTAGCGGAACACTACGAGCAGTACTTC.

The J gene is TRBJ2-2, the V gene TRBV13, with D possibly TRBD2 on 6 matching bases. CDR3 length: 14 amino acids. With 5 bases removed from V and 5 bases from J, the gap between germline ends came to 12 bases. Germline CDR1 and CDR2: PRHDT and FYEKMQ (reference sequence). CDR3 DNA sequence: TGTGCCAGCAGCGAAGGTGGGAGGACCGGGGAGCTGTTTTTT. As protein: CASSEGGRTGELFF.

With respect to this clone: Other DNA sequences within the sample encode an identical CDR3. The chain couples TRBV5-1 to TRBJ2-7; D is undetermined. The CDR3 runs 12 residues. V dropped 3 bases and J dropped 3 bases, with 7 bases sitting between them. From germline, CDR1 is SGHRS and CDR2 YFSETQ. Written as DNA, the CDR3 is TGCGCCAGCAGCTCGACCAGCTACGAGCAGTACTTC. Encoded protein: CASSSTSYEQYF. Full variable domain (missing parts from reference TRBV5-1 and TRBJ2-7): KAGVTQTPRYLIKTRGQQVTLSCSPISGHRSVSWYQQTPGQGLQFLFEYFSETQRNKGNFPGRFSGRQFSNSRSEMNVSTLELGDSALYLCASSSTSYEQYFGPGTRLTVT.

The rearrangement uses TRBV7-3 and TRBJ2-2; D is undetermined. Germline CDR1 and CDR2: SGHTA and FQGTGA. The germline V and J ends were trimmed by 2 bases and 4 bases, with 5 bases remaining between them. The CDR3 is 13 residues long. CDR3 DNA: TGTGCCAGCAGCTTACAAGGCACCGGGGAGCTGTTTTTT. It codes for CASSLQGTGELFF.

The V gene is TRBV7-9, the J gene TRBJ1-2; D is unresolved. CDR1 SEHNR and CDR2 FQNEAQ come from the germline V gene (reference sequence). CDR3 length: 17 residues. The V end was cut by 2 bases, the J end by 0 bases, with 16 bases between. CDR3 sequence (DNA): TGTGCCAGCAGCTTATTAGGCGCAGAAGGTTCTAACTATGGCTACACCTTC. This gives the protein CASSLLGAEGSNYGYTF.

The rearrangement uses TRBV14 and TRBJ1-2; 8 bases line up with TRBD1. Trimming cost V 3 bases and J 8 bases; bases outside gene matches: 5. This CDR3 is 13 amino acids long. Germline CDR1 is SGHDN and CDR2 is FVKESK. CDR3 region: CASSQDRARGYTF. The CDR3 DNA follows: TGTGCCAGCAGCCAGGACAGGGCCCGGGGCTACACCTTC.

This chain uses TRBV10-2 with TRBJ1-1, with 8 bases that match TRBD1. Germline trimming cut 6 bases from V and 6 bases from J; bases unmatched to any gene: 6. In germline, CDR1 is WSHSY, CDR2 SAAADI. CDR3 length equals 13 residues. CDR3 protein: CASSWGQAPEAFF. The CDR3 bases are TGCGCCAGCAGCTGGGGACAGGCGCCTGAAGCTTTCTTT.

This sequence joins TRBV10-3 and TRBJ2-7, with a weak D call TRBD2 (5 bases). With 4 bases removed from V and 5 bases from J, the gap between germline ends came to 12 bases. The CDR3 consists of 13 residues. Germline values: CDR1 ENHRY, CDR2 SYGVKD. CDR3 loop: CAISAVGKNEQYF. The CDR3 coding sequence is TGTGCCATCAGTGCGGTCGGGAAGAACGAGCAGTACTTC.

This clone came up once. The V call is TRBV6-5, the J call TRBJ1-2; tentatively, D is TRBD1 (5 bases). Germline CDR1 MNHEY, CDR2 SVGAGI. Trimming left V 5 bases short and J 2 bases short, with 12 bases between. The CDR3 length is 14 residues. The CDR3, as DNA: TGTGCCAGCAGTCTCCGGGACCTAAACTATGGCTACACCTTC. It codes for CASSLRDLNYGYTF.

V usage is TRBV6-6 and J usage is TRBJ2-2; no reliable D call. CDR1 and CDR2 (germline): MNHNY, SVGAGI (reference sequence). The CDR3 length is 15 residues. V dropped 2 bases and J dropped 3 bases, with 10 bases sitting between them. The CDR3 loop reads CASSYLDFYTGELFF. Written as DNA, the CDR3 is TGTGCCAGCAGTTACCTCGACTTCTACACCGGGGAGCTGTTTTTT.

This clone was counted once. Written as DNA, the CDR3 is TGTGCCAGCAAGAGACAGGGAGAATACGAGCAGTACTTC. Amino acid sequence: CASKRQGEYEQYF. V gene TRBV13 combines with J gene TRBJ2-7; 7 nucleotides align to TRBD1. This CDR3 has 13 amino acids. After removal of 7 bases from V and 4 bases from J, the junction contained 7 bases not matched to a gene. Germline lookup yields CDR1 PRHDT and CDR2 FYEKMQ (reference sequence).

CDR3 coding DNA: TGTGCCAGCAGCGTGTCGACAGGGGGCGCCCCCTATGGCTACACCTTC. This translates into CASSVSTGGAPYGYTF. The V and J genes are TRBV5-4 and TRBJ1-2; 10 bases align to TRBD1. V lost 4 bases, J lost 4 bases, and 10 bases stayed unmatched. CDR3 length equals 16 residues. The germline V gene has CDR1 SGHNT and CDR2 YYREEE (reference sequence). Drawing the rest from reference TRBV5-4 and TRBJ1-2, the complete variable domain is ETGVTQSPTHLIKTRGQQVTLRCSSQSGHNTVSWYQQALGQGPQFIFQYYREEENGRGNFPPRFSGLQFPNYSSELNVNALELDDSALYLCASSVSTGGAPYGYTFGSGTRLTVV.

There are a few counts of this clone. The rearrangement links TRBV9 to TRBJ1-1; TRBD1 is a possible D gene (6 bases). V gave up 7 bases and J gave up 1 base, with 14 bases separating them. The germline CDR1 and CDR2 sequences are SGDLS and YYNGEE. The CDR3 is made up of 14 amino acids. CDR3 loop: CASETDRRNTEAFF. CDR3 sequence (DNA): TGTGCCAGCGAGACGGACAGAAGGAACACTGAAGCTTTCTTT.

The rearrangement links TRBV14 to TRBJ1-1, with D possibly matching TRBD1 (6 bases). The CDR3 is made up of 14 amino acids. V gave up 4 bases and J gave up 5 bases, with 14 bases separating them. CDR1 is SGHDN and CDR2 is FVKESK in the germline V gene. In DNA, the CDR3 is TGTGCCAGCAGCCTCGGTGGAGGGGGAACTGAAGCTTTCTTT. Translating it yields CASSLGGGGTEAFF.

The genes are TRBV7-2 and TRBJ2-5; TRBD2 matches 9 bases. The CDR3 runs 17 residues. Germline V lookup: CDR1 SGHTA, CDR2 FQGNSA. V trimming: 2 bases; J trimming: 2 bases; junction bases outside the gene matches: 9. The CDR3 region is CASSLNLAGEMQETQYF. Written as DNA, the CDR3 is TGTGCCAGCAGCTTAAATTTAGCGGGAGAGATGCAAGAGACCCAGTACTTC.

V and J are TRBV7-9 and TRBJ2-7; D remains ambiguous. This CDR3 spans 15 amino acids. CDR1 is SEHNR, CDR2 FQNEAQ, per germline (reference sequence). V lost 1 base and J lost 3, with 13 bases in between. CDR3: CASSLGSGLNYEQYF. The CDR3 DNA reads TGTGCCAGCAGCTTAGGGTCAGGCCTCAACTACGAGCAGTACTTC. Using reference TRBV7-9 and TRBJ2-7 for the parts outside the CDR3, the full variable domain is DTGVSQNPRHKITKRGQNVTFRCDPISEHNRLYWYRQTLGQGPEFLTYFQNEAQLEKSRLLSDRFSAERPKGSFSTLEIQRTEQGDSAMYLCASSLGSGLNYEQYFGPGTRLTVT.

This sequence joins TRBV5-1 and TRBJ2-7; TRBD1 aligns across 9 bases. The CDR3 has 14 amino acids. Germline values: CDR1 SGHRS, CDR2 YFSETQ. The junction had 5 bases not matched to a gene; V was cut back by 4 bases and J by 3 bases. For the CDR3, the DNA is TGCGCCAGCAGCAAGGGACAGGGTTACTACGAGCAGTACTTC. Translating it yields CASSKGQGYYEQYF.

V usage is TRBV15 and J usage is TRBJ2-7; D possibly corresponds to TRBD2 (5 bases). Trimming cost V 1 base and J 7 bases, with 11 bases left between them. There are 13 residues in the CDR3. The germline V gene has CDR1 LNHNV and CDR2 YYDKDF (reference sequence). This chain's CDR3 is CATSRAPDSEQYF. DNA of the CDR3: TGTGCCACCAGCAGAGCGCCGGACTCGGAGCAGTACTTC.

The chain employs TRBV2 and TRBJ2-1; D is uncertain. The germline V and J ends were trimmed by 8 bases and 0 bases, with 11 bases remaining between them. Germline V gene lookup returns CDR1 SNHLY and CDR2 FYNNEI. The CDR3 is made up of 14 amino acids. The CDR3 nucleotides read TGTGCCAGCGCGGCGTTGAGCTCCTACAATGAGCAGTTCTTC. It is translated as CASAALSSYNEQFF.

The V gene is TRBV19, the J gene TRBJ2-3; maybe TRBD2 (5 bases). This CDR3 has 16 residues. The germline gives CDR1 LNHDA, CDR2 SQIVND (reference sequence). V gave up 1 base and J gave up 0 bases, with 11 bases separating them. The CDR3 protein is CASSIVAGISTDTQYF. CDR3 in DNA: TGTGCCAGTAGTATAGTTGCGGGCATTAGCACAGATACGCAGTATTTT.

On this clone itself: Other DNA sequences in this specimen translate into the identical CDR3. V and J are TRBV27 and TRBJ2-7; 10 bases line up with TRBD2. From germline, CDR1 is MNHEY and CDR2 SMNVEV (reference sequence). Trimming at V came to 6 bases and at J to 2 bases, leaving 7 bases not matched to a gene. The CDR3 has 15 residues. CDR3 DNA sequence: TGTGCCAGCAGCTATACTAGCGGGGCCACCTACGAGCAGTACTTC. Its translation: CASSYTSGATYEQYF.

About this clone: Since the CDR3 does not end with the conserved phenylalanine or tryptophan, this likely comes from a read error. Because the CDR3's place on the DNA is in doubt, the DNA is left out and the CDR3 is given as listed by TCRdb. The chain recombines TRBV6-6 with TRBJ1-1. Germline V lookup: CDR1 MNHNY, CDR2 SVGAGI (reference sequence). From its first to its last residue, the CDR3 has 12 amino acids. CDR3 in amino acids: CASSLTPGTDTL.

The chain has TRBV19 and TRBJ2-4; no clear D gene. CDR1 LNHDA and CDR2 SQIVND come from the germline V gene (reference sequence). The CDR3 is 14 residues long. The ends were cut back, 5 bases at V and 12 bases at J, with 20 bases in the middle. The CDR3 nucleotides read TGTGCCAGTAGTCCCTCCCTCGAAACTTTTAGTCAGTACTTC. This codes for CASSPSLETFSQYF.

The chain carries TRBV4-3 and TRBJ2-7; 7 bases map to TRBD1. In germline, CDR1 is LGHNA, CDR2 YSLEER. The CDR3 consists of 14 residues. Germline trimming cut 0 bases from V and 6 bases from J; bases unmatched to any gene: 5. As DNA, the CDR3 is TGCGCCAGCAGCCAAGACACTGGGACAGCCGAGCAGTACTTC. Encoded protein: CASSQDTGTAEQYF.

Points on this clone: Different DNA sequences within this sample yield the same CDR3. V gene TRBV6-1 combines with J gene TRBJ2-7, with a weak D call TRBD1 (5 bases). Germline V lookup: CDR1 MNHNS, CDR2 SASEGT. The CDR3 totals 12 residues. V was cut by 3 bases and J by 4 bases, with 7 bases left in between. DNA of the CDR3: TGTGCCAGCAGTGATTCAGGGTACGAGCAGTACTTC. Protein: CASSDSGYEQYF.